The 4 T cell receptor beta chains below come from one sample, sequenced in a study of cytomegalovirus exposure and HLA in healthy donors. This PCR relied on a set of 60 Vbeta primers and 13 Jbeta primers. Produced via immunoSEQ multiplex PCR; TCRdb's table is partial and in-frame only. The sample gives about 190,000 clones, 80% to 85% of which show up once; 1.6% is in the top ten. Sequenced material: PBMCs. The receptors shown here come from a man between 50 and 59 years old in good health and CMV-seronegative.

The CDR3 DNA reads as TGTGCCAGCTCACCTCCCGGGACAGGGGTTAGGAATTCACCCCTCCACTTT. Its translation: CASSPPGTGVRNSPLHF. The V gene is TRBV18, the J gene TRBJ1-6, with TRBD1 matching 10 bases. The CDR3 is 17 residues long. Germline V CDR1 and CDR2: KGHSH, LQKENI. The ends lost 3 bases at V and 7 bases at J; junction bases unmatched: 9.

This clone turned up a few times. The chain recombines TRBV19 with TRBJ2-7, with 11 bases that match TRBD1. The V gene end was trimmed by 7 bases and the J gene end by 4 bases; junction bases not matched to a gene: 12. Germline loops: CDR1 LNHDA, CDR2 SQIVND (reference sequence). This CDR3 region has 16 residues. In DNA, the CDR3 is TGTGCCAGTACCCTAGGGTCGGGACAGGGGGAATACGAGCAGTACTTC. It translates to CASTLGSGQGEYEQYF.

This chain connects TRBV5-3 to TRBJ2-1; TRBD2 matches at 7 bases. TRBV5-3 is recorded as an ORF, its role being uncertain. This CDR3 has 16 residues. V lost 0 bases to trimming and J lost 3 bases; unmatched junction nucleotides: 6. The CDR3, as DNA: TGTGCCAGAAGCTTGGGTCCGCGGGAGAACTACAATGAGCAGTTCTTC. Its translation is CARSLGPRENYNEQFF.

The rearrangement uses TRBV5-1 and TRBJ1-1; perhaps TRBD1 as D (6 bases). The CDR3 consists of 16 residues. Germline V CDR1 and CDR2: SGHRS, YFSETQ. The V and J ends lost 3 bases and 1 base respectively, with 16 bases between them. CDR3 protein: CASSSTLGGRNTEAFF. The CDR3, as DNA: TGCGCCAGCAGCTCGACGCTCGGGGGGCGGAACACTGAAGCTTTCTTT.